The clone carrying this T cell receptor (beta chain) appeared a few times. Antigen unknown. Trimming left V 5 bases short and J 5 bases short, with 12 bases between. The length of the CDR3 is 13 residues. Germline lookup yields CDR1 LNHDA and CDR2 SQIVND (reference sequence). A universal primer site and UMIs were added as TCR cDNA was made by 5'RACE template switching. Each CDR3 protein is one row after TCRdb ran MiXCR on the 5' RACE reads. This repertoire shows a few hundred thousand distinct CDR3 sequences, about 5.2% found once; its top ten account for roughly 3.4%. This entry belongs to a study of T cells after yellow fever vaccination. Study context: Libraries from low-cell-number fractions were prepared with the SMART-Seq v4 Ultra Low Input RNA kit.

Study findings and constraints: Booster sampling recovered most clones from primary vaccination (roughly 96% CD4, around 90% CD8). Highly abundant clonotypes carried over from the bulk population could end up in FACS-sorted repertoires as contaminants.

V gene TRBV19 combines with J gene TRBJ2-5; D remains ambiguous. The clonotype was recovered from a man in his late teens or twenties who received the YFV17D yellow fever vaccine. Here the sequenced sample was CD4+ T cells sorted from PBMCs, taken on the day of the yellow fever booster vaccination. DNA of the CDR3: TGTGCCAGTAGTCACCCAACTCGGGAGACCCAGTACTTC. Amino acids: CASSHPTRETQYF.